The sequence of this T cell receptor beta chain was determined in a study of control samples from healthy donors and cancer patients. V was pared by 4 bases and J by 5 bases, with 7 bases of the junction left unmatched. Germline V gives CDR1 SEHNR, CDR2 FQNEAQ (reference sequence). This CDR3 region has 16 residues. Assay used: immunoSEQ multiplex PCR; TCRdb lists only in-frame clones, some missing. This table has tens of thousands of clones, approximately 94% appearing once. This clone was seen only once. The TCR was taken from a woman between 18 and 30 years old in good health. The sequenced sample consisted of blood. This chain links TRBV7-9 with TRBJ2-2; 10 bases are shared with TRBD1. This CDR3 reads CASSSRTGGATGELFF. CDR3 coding DNA: TGTGCCAGCAGCTCAAGGACAGGGGGGGCAACCGGGGAGCTGTTTTTT.